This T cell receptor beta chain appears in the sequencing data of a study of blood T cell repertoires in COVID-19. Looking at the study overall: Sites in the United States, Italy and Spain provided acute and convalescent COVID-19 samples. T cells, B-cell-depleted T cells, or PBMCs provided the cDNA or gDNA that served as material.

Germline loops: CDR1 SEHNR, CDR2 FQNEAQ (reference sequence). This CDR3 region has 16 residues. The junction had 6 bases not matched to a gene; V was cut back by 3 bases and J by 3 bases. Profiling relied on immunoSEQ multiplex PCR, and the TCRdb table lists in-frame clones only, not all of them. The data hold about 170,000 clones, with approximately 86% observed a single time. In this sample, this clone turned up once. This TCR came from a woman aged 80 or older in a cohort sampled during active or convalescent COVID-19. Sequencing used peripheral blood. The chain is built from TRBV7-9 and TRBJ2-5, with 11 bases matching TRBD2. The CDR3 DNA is TGTGCCAGCAGCTTGGGCTTGACTAGCGGGAAAGAGACCCAGTACTTC. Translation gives CASSLGLTSGKETQYF. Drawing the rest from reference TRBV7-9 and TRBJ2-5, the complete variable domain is DTGVSQNPRHKITKRGQNVTFRCDPISEHNRLYWYRQTLGQGPEFLTYFQNEAQLEKSRLLSDRFSAERPKGSFSTLEIQRTEQGDSAMYLCASSLGLTSGKETQYFGPGTRLLVL.